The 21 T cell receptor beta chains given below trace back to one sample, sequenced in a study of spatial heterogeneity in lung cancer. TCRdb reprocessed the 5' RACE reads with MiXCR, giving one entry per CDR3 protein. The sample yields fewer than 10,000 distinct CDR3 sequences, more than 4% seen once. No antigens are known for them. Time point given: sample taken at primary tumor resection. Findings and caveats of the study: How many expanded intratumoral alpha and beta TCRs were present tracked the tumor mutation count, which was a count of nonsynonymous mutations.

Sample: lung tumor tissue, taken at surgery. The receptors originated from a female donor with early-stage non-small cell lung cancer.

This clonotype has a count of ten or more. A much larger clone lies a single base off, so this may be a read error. Here the CDR3 reads CASSLLGVRDGYNF. The DNA for the CDR3 is TGTGCCAGCAGTTTGTTAGGGGTTAGGGATGGCTACAACTTC. The V gene is TRBV28, the J gene TRBJ1-2, with D maybe TRBD1 (5 bases). Germline CDR1 is MDHEN and CDR2 is SYDVKM. CDR3 length equals 14 residues.

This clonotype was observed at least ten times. The CDR3 region is CASSLGNSPSEAFF. Written as DNA, the CDR3 is TGCGCCAGCAGCTTGGGTAATAGTCCCTCTGAAGCTTTCTTT. The chain combines TRBV5-1 with TRBJ1-1, with D unclear. This CDR3 comprises 14 residues. V was trimmed by 0 bases and J by 6 bases, leaving 12 bases between them. Germline V lookup: CDR1 SGHRS, CDR2 YFSETQ.

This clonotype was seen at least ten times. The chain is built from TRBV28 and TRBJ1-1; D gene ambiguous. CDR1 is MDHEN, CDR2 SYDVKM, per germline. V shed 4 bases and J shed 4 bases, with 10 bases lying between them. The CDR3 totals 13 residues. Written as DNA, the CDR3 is TGTGCCAGCAGTTCCGGAGAGGGCACTGAAGCTTTCTTT. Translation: CASSSGEGTEAFF.

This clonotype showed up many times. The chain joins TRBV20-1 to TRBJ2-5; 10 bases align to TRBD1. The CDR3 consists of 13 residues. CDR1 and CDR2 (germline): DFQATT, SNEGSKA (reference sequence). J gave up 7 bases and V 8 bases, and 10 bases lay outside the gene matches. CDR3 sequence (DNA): TGCAGTCGCTCCGGGACAGGGGATAGGACCCAGTACTTC. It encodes CSRSGTGDRTQYF.

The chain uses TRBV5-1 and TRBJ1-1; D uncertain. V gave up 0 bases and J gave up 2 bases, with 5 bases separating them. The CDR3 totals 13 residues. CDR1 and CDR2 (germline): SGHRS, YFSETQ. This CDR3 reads CASSLDVNTEAFF. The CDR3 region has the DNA TGCGCCAGCAGCTTGGACGTTAACACTGAAGCTTTCTTT.

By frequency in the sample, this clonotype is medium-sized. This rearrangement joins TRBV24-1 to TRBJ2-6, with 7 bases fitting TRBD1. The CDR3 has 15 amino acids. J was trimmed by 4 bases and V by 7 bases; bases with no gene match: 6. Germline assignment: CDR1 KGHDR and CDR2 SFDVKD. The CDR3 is CATSRQGTGANVLTF. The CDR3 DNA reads TGTGCCACCAGCCGACAGGGAACCGGGGCCAACGTCCTGACTTTC.

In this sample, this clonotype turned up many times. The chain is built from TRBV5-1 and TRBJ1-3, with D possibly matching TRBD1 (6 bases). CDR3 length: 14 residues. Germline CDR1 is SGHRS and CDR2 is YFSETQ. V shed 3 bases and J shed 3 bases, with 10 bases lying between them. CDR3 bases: TGCGCCAGCAGCTGGACAGACAATGGAAACACCATATATTTT. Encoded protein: CASSWTDNGNTIYF.

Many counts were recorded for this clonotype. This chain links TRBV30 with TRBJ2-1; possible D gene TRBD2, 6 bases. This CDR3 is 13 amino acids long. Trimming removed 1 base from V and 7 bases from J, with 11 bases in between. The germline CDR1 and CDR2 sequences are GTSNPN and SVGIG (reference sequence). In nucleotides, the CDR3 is TGTGCCTGGAGTGGTCAGGAGGGAAATGAGCAGTTCTTC. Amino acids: CAWSGQEGNEQFF.

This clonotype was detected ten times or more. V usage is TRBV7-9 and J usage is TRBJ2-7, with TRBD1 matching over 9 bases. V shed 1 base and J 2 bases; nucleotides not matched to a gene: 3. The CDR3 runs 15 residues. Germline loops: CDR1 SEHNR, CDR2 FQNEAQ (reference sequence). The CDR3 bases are TGTGCCAGCAGCTTAGTCGGGACAGGGCCCTACGAGCAGTACTTC. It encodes CASSLVGTGPYEQYF.

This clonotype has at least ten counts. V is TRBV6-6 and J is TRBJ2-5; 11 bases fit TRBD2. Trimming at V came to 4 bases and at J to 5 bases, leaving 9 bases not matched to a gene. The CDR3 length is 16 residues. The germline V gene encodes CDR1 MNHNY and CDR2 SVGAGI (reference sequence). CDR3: CASSWTPGLAVETQYF. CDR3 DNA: TGTGCCAGCAGTTGGACACCGGGACTAGCGGTGGAGACCCAGTACTTC.

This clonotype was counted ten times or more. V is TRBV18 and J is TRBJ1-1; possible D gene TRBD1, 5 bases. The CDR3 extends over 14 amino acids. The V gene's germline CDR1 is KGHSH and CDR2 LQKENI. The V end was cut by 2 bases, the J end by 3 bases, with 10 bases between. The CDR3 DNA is TGTGCCAGCTCACCATCGGGGGTCGACACTGAAGCTTTCTTT. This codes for CASSPSGVDTEAFF.

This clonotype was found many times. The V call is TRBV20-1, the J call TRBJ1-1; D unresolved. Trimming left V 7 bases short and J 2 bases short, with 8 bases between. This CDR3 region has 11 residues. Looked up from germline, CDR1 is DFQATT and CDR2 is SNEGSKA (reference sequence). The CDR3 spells CSVEGNTEAFF. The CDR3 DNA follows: TGCAGTGTGGAGGGTAACACTGAAGCTTTCTTT.

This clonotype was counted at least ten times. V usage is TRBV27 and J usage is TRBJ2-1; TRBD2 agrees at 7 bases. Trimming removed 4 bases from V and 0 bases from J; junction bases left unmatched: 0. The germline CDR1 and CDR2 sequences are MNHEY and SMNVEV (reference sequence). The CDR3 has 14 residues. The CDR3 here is CASSWEGSYNEQFF. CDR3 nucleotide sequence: TGTGCCAGCAGTTGGGAGGGCTCCTACAATGAGCAGTTCTTC.

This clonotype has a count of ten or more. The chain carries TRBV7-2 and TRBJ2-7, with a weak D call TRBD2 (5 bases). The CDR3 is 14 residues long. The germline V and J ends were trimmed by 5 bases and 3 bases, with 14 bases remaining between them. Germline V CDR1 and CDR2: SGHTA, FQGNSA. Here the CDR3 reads CASSEGPSYYEQYF. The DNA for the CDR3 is TGTGCCAGCAGCGAGGGCCCTTCCTACTACGAGCAGTACTTC.

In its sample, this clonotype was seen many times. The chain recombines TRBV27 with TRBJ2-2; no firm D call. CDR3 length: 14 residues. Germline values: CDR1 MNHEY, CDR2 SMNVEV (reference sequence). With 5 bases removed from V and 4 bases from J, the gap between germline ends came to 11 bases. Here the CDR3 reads CASSPEKSTGELFF. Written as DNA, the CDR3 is TGTGCCAGCAGTCCTGAGAAATCCACCGGGGAGCTGTTTTTT.

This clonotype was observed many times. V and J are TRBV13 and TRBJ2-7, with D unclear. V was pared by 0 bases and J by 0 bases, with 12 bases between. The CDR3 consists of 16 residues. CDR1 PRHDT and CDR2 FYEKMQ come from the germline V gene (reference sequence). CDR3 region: CASSLGLSAYSYEQYF. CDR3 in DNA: TGTGCCAGCAGCTTAGGTCTGTCGGCCTACTCCTACGAGCAGTACTTC.

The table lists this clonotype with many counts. CDR3 coding DNA: TGCAGTGCTACTTCAATCGGGATGGGGGTCCAAAACATTCAGTACTTC. Translation gives CSATSIGMGVQNIQYF. V and J are TRBV20-1 and TRBJ2-4, with D perhaps being TRBD1 or TRBD2 (5 bases each). This CDR3 comprises 16 residues. Trimming took off 4 bases at V and 5 bases at J, with 21 bases between the two ends. CDR1 and CDR2 (germline): DFQATT, SNEGSKA (reference sequence).

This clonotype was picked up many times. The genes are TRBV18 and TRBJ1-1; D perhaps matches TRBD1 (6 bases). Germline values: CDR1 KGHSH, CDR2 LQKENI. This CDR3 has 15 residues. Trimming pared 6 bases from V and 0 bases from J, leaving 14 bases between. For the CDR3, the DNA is TGTGCCAGCTCCCTCCACAGGGACATGAACACTGAAGCTTTCTTT. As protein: CASSLHRDMNTEAFF.

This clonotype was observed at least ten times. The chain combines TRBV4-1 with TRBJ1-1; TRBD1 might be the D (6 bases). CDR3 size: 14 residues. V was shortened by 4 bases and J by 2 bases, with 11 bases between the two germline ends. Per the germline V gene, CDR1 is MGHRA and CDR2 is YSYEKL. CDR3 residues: CASSPGQFNTEAFF. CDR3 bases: TGCGCCAGCAGCCCAGGACAGTTCAACACTGAAGCTTTCTTT.

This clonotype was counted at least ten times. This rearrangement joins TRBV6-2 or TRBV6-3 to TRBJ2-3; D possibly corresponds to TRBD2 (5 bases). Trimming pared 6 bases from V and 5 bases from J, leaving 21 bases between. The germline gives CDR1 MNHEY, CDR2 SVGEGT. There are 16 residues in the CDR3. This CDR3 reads CASSPRWPERQDTQYF. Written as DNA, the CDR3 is TGTGCCAGCAGCCCCCGCTGGCCGGAGCGGCAAGATACGCAGTATTTT.

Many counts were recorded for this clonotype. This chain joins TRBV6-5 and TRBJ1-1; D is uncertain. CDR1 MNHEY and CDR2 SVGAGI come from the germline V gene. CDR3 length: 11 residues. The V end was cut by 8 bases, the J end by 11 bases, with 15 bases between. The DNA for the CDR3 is TGTGCCAGCGGCGGTGGGTATACGGCTTTCTTT. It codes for CASGGGYTAFF.